This section outlines one T cell receptor (beta chain) sequence together with its context. No antigen is known for it. The entry originates in a study of a mutant IDH1 vaccine in newly diagnosed glioma. Overall study context: Either 4-6 weeks after radiotherapy alone or alongside temozolomide, vaccination was begun. Patients under treatment included around 60% males and about 38% females and had a mean age of approximately 44 years. Former treatment meant radiotherapy, temozolomide, or both; the majority had gotten both.

Only in-frame clones appear in the TCRdb table, and some are missing; sequencing was by immunoSEQ multiplex PCR. The sample yields roughly 51,000 clones, about 80% seen once. Time point specified: week 5, during vaccination. Doses of 300 ug of mutant IDH1 20-mer peptide were given with topical imiquimod. Overall study results and limits: Vaccine-induced immune responses were detected in around 93% of patients.

V lost 1 base, J lost 3 bases, and 11 bases lay in between. Per the germline V gene, CDR1 is SGHRS and CDR2 is YFSETQ. This CDR3 is built from 14 residues. This receptor was taken from a man aged 30-40 years with glioma. The chain couples TRBV5-1 to TRBJ2-7; no firm D call. The material sequenced was PBMCs, taken from a glioma patient whose treatment included an IDH1 peptide vaccine. The CDR3 DNA reads TGCGCCAGCAGCTTGACACCGGATGACTACGAGCAGTACTTC. Amino acids: CASSLTPDDYEQYF.